Each of the 2 T cell receptor beta chains below was sequenced from the same sample in a study of blood T cell repertoires in COVID-19. Here immunoSEQ multiplex PCR was the method, and the copy in TCRdb shows in-frame clones only, minus some. Here the sample spans about 150,000 clones, about 79% being singletons. Sequencing input: peripheral blood. The receptor set was obtained from a woman in her fifties or sixties with acute or convalescent COVID-19.

The chain recombines TRBV15 with TRBJ1-1, with D uncertain. Germline values: CDR1 LNHNV, CDR2 YYDKDF (reference sequence). The CDR3 covers 15 residues. Between the trimmed V and J ends, which lost 0 bases and 3 bases, there was a span of 11 bases. DNA of the CDR3: TGTGCCACCAGCAGAGATGAAGACACGTACACTGAAGCTTTCTTT. Translated: CATSRDEDTYTEAFF.

CDR3 bases: TGTGCCAGCAGCCAAGGAGGGTGGGATGGCTACACCTTC. Protein product: CASSQGGWDGYTF. V is TRBV3-1 (or the pseudogene TRBV3-2) and J is TRBJ1-2; D is undetermined. The V end lost 1 base, the J end lost 6 bases, and 9 bases lay between the germline ends. Per germline, CDR1 LGHDT and CDR2 YNNKEL (reference sequence). The CDR3 covers 13 residues.